This record looks at one T cell receptor (beta chain) sequence and its context. The data stem from a study of shared clonotypes between healthy human individuals. J gave up 1 base and V 3 bases, and 1 base lay outside the gene matches. The CDR3 runs to 16 residues. Germline CDR1 and CDR2: MDHEN and SYDVKM. The input for sorted-subset replicate PCRs was 150 to 200 ng DNA, tens of thousands of T cell genomes. Method: immunoSEQ multiplex PCR; TCRdb's copy keeps in-frame clones and lacks some. Among some 2,400,000 clones listed, nearly 97% were seen once. The sequenced sample consisted of naive CD4+ T cells sorted from blood. Documented subset: CD45RA+ positively selected. The clonotype was recovered from a man in his late teens or twenties in good health. The V gene is TRBV28, the J gene TRBJ2-6, with 9 bases that match TRBD1. The CDR3 DNA follows: TGTGCCAGCAGTTTCGACAGGGGGTCTGGGGCCAACGTCCTGACTTTC. Encoded protein: CASSFDRGSGANVLTF.